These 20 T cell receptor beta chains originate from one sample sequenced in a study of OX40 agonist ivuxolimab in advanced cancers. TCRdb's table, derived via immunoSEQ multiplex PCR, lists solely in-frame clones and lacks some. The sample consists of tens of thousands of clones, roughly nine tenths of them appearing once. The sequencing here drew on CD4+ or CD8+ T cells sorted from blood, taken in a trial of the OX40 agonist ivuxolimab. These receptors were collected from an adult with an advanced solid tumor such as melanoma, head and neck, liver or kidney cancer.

In nucleotides, the CDR3 is TGTGCCAGCACCCCCGGCAGGGGAAACACTGAAGCTTTCTTT. The encoded protein is CASTPGRGNTEAFF. This chain connects TRBV6-1 to TRBJ1-1, with D possibly TRBD1 on 6 matching bases. Germline values: CDR1 MNHNS, CDR2 SASEGT. V was shortened by 7 bases and J by 2 bases, with 14 bases between the two germline ends. The CDR3 covers 14 residues.

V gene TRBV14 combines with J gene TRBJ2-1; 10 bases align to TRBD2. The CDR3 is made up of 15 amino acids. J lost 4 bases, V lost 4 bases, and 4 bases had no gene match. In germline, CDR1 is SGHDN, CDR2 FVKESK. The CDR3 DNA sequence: TGTGCCAGCAGCCCCCCAGCGGGAGGGTACAATGAGCAGTTCTTC. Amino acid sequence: CASSPPAGGYNEQFF. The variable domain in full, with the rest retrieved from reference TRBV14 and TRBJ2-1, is EAGVTQFPSHSVIEKGQTVTLRCDPISGHDNLYWYRRVMGKEIKFLLHFVKESKQDESGMPNNRFLAERTGGTYSTLKVQPAELEDSGVYFCASSPPAGGYNEQFFGPGTRLTVL.

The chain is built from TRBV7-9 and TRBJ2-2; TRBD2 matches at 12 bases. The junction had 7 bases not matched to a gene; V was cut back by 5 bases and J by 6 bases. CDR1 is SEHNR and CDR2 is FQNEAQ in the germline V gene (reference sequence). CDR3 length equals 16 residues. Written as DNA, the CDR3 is TGTGCCAGCAGCCCGCCTAGCGGGAGGGCCCCCGGGGAGCTGTTTTTT. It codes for CASSPPSGRAPGELFF.

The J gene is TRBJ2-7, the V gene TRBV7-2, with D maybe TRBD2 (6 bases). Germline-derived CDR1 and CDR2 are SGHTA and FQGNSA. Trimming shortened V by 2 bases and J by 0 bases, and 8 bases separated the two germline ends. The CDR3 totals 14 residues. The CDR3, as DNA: TGTGCCAGCAGCTTACACGGGAGCTCCTACGAGCAGTACGTC. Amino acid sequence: CASSLHGSSYEQYV.

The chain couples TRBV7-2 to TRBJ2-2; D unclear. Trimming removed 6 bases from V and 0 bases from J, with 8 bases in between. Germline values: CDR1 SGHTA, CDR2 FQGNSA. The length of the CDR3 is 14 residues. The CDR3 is CASRWGSNTGELFF. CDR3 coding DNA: TGTGCCAGCAGATGGGGTTCGAACACCGGGGAGCTGTTTTTT. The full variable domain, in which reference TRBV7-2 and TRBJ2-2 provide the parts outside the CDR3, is GAGVSQSPSNKVTEKGKDVELRCDPISGHTALYWYRQSLGQGLEFLIYFQGNSAPDKSGLPSDRFSAERTGGSVSTLTIQRTQQEDSAVYLCASRWGSNTGELFFGEGSRLTVL.

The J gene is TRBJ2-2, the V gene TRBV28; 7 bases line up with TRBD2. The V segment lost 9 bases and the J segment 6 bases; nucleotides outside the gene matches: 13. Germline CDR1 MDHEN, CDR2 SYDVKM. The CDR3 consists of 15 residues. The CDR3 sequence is CASSALGGVAGELFF. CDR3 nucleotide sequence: TGTGCCAGTTCCGCATTGGGAGGGGTCGCCGGGGAGCTGTTTTTT.

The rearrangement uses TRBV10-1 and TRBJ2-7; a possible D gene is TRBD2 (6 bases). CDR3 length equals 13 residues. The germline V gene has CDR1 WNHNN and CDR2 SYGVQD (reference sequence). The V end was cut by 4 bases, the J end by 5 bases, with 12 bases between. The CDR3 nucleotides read TGCGCCAGCAGTGTTGAGGGAGGCGACGAGCAGTACTTC. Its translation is CASSVEGGDEQYF.

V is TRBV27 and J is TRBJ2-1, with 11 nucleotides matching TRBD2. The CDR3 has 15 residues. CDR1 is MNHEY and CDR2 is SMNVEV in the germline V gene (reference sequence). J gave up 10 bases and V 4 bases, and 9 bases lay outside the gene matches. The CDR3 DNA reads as TGTGCCAGCAGTTCCGGGACTAGCGGCCTTGGCGAGCAGTTCTTC. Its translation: CASSSGTSGLGEQFF.

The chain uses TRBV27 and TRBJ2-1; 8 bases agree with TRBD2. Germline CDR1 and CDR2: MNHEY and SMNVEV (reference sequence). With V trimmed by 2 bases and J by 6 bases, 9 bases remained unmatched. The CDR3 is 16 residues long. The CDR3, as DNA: TGTGCCAGCAGTTTAAGCGGGGGTTACGGCCTCAATGAGCAGTTCTTC. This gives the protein CASSLSGGYGLNEQFF.

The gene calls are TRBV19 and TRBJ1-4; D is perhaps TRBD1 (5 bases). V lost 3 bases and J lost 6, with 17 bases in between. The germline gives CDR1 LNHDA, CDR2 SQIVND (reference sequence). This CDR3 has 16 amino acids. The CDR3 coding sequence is TGTGCCAGTAGTATCACGGACGGACTCAGGGATGAAAAACTGTTTTTT. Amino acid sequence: CASSITDGLRDEKLFF.

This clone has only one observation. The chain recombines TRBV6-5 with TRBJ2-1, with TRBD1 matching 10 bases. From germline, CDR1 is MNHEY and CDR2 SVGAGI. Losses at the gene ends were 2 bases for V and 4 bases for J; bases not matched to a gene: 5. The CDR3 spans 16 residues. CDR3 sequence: CASSYRQGAPYNEQFF. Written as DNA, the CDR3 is TGTGCCAGCAGTTACCGACAGGGGGCCCCTTACAATGAGCAGTTCTTC.

CDR3 sequence reads: CASSRGTAWGYTF. As DNA, the CDR3 is TGTGCCAGCAGCCGCGGGACGGCCTGGGGCTACACCTTC. The chain employs TRBV7-6 and TRBJ1-2, with D maybe TRBD1 (5 bases). Germline CDR1 reads SGHVS; CDR2 reads FNYEAQ. The V end lost 5 bases, the J end lost 8 bases, and 15 bases lay between the germline ends. The CDR3 consists of 13 residues.

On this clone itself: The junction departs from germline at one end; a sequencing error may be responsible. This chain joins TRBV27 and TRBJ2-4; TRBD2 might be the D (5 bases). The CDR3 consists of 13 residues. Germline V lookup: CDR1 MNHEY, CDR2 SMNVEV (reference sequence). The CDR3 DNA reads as TGTGCCAGCAGTTTAAACGGGATTACCAAGCGCGTTTTC. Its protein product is CASSLNGITKRVF.

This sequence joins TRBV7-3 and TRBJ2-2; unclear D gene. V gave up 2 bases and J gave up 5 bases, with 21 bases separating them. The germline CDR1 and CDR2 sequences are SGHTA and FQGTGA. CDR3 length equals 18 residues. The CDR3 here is CASSLLAHSLVRTGELFF. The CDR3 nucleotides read TGTGCCAGCAGCTTACTTGCCCATTCCCTCGTCCGAACCGGGGAGCTGTTTTTT.

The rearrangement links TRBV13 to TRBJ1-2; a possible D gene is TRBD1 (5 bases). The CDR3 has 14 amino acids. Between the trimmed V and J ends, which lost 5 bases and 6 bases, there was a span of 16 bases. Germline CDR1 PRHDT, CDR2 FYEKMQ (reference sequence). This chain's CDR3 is CASSLNGGGDGYTF. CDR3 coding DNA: TGTGCCAGCAGCCTCAATGGGGGTGGAGATGGCTACACCTTC. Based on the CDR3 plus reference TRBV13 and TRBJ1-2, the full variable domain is AAGVIQSPRHLIKEKRETATLKCYPIPRHDTVYWYQQGPGQDPQFLISFYEKMQSDKGSIPDRFSAQQFSDYHSELNMSSLELGDSALYFCASSLNGGGDGYTFGSGTRLTVV.

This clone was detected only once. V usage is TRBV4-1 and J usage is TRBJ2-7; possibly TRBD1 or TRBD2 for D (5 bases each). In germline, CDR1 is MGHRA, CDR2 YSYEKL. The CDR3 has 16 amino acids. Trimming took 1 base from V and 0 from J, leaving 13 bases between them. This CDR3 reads CASSQGGPGSSYEQYF. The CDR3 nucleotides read TGCGCCAGCAGCCAAGGGGGCCCAGGGAGCTCCTACGAGCAGTACTTC.

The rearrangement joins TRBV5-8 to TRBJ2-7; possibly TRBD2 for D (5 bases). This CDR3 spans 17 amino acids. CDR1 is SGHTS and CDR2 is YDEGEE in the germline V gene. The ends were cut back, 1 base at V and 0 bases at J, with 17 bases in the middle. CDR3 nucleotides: TGTGCCAGCAGCTTGAGCCCTCGGGGTCTTGGCTCCTACGAGCAGTACGTC. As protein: CASSLSPRGLGSYEQYV.

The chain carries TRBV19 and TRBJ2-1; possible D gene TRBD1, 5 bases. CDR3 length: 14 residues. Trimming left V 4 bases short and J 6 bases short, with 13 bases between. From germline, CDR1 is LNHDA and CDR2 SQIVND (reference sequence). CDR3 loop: CASSTEGDINEQFF. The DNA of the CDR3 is TGTGCCAGTAGTACCGAAGGGGATATCAATGAGCAGTTCTTC. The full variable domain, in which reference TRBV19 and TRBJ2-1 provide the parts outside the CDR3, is DGGITQSPKYLFRKEGQNVTLSCEQNLNHDAMYWYRQDPGQGLRLIYYSQIVNDFQKGDIAEGYSVSREKKESFPLTVTSAQKNPTAFYLCASSTEGDINEQFFGPGTRLTVL.

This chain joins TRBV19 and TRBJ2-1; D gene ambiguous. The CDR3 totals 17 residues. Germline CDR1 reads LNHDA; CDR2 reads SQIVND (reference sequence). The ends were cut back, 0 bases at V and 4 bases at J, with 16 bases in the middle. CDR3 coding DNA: TGTGCCAGTAGTATAGACCTGCTAGGGTATCTTTACAATGAGCAGTTCTTC. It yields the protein CASSIDLLGYLYNEQFF.

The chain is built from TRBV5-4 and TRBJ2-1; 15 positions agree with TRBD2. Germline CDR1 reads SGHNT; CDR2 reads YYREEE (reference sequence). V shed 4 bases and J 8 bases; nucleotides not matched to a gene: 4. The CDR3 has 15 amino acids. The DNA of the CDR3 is TGTGCCAGCAGCCTGGGACTAGCGGGAGGACATGAGCAGTTCTTC. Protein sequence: CASSLGLAGGHEQFF. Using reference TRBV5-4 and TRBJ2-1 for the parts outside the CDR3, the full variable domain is ETGVTQSPTHLIKTRGQQVTLRCSSQSGHNTVSWYQQALGQGPQFIFQYYREEENGRGNFPPRFSGLQFPNYSSELNVNALELDDSALYLCASSLGLAGGHEQFFGPGTRLTVL.